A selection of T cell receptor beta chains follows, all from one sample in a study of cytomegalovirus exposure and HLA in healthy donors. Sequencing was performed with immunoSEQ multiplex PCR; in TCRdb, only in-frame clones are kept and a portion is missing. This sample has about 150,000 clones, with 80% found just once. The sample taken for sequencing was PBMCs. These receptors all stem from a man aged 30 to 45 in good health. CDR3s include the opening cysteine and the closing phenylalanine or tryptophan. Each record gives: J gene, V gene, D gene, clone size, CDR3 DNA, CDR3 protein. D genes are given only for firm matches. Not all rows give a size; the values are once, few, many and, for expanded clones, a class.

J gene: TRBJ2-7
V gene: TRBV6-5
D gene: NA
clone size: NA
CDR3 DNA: TGTGCCAGCAGTACCTACAGGGTGCCATACGAGCAGTACTTC
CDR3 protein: CASSTYRVPYEQYF

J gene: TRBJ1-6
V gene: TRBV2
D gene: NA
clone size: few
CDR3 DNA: TGTGCCAGCAGGGGGGCCAGGAACTTGTATAATTCACCCCTCCACTTT
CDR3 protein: CASRGARNLYNSPLHF

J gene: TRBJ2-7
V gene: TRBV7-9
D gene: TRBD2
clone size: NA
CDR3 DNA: TGTGCCAGCAGCTTAGCGGGAGGGGCCTACGAGCAGTACTTC
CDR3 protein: CASSLAGGAYEQYF

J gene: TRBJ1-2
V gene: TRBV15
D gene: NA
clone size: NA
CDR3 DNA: TGTGCCACCAGCAGAGTGGCCACTACGGCGGGGGGCTACACCTTC
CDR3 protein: CATSRVATTAGGYTF

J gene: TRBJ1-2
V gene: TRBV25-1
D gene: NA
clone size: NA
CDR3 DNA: TGTGCCAGCAGTGAATACGACACAGGGTTCGGCTACACCTTC
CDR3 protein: CASSEYDTGFGYTF

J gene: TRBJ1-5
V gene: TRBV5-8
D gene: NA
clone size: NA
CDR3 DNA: TGTGCCAGCAGCCCGCAGACAGGCCCCAATCAGCCCCAGCATTTT
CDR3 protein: CASSPQTGPNQPQHF

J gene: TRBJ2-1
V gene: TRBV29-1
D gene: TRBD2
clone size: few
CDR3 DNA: TGCAGCGTTGAGCTAGCGGGAGTTCCCAATGAGCAGTTCTTC
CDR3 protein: CSVELAGVPNEQFF

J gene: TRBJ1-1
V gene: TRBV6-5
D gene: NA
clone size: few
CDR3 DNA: TGTGCCAGCAGTACACCTAACACTGAAGCTTTCTTT
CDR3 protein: CASSTPNTEAFF

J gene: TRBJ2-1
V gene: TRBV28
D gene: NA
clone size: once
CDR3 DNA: TGTGCCAGCAGCCCTCTAGCGACCTCCTACAATGAGCAGTTCTTC
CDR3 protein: CASSPLATSYNEQFF

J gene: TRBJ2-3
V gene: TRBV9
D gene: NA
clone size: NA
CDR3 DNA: TGTGCCTCAAGTCCCGTCGGGAGTGCAGATACGCAGTATTTT
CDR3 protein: CASSPVGSADTQYF

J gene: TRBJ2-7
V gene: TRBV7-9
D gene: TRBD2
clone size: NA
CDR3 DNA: TGTGCCAGCAGCCCTCCGGGACTAGCGGGAGGACAGTACTTC
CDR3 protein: CASSPPGLAGGQYF

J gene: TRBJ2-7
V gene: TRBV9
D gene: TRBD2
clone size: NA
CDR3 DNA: TGTGCCAGCAGCGTGACCCCGGGACTATTGTTCTACGAGCAGTACTTC
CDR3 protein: CASSVTPGLLFYEQYF

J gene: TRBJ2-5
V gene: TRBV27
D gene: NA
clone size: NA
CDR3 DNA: TGTGCCAGCAGCCCAGGGTCGCAAGAGACCCAGCACTTC
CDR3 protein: CASSPGSQETQHF

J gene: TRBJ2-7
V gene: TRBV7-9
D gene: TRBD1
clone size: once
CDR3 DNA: TGTTCCAGCAGCTCCAACAGGGGCCCTAGCTCCTACGAGCAGTACTTC
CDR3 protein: CSSSSNRGPSSYEQYF

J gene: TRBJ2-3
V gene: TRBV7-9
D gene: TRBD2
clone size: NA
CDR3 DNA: TGTGCGCTTGGGGGGGAGGTCGATACGCAGTATTTT
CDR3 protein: CALGGEVDTQYF

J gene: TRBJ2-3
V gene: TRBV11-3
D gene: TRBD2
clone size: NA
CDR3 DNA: TGTGCCAGCAGCCCCTCGCGGGAGACAGATACGCAGTATTTT
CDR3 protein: CASSPSRETDTQYF

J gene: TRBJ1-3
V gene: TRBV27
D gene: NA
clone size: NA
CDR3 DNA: TGTGCCACCTCGGACAACTCTGGAAACACCATATATTTT
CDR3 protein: CATSDNSGNTIYF

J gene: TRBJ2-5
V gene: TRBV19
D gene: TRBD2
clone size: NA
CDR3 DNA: TGTGCCAGTAGGCTAGCGGGAGGAGAGGCCCAGTACTTC
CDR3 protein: CASRLAGGEAQYF

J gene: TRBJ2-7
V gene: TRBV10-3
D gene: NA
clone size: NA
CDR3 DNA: TGTGCCATCACAGCGGCGCCCAGCTCCGGGGAGCAGTACTTC
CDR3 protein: CAITAAPSSGEQYF

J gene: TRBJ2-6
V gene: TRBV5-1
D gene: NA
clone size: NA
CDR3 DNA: TGCGCCAGCAGCTTCGGTGAAGGGGCTGGGGGGGCCAACGTCCTGACTTTC
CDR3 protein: CASSFGEGAGGANVLTF

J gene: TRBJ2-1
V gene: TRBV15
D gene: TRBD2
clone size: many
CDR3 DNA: TGTGCCACCAGCAGACCTAGCGGGAGTTTAGCCTACAATGAGCAGTTCTTC
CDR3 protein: CATSRPSGSLAYNEQFF

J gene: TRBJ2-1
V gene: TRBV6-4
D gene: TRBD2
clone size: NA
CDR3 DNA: TGTGCCAGCAGCGCTAGGGGGTCTAGCGGGAGGATATACAATGAGCAGTTCTTC
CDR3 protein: CASSARGSSGRIYNEQFF

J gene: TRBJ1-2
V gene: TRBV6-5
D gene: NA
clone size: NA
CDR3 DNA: TGTGCCAGCAGTTACTCGGCGGGGGTATACTATGGCTACACCTTC
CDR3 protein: CASSYSAGVYYGYTF

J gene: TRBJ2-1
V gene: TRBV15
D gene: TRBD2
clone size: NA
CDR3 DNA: TGTGCCACCAGCAGAAGTAGCGGGAGCACTCCACGTCACAATGAGCAGTTCTTC
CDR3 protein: CATSRSSGSTPRHNEQFF

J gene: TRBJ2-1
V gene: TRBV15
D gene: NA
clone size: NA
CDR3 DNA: TGTGCCACCAGCAGAGATGTGAGGCTTTACAATGAGCAGTTCTTC
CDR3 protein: CATSRDVRLYNEQFF

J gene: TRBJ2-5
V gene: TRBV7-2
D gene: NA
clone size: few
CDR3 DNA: TGTGCCAGCAGCTTAGAAAGGTCAGGGGCCCAGTACTTC
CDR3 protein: CASSLERSGAQYF

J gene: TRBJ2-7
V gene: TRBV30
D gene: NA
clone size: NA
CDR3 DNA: TGTGCCTGGAGTGTACTTTGGGGACAAATATCCTACGAGCAGTACTTC
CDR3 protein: CAWSVLWGQISYEQYF

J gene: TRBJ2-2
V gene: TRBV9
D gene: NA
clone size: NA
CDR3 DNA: TGTGCCAGCAGGCGGTCCGACACCGGGGAGCTGTTTTTT
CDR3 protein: CASRRSDTGELFF

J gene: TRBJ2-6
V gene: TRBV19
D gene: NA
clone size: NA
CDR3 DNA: TGTGCCAGTAGTCAAACACCGAAATCCTCTGGGGCCAACGTCCTGACTTTC
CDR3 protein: CASSQTPKSSGANVLTF

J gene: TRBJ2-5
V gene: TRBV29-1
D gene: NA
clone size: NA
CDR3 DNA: TGCGGCGCCCTAGGATCGACGGAGACCCAGTACTTC
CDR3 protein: CGALGSTETQYF

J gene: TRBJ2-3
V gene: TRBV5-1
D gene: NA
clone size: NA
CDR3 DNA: TGCGCCAGCAGCTTGGATCCGCGGCCAGATACGCAGTATTTT
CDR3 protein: CASSLDPRPDTQYF

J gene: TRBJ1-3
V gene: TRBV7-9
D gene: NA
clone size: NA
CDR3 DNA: TGTGCCAGCAGCTTAGTCCCTGCGCCTGGAAACACCATATATTTT
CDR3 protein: CASSLVPAPGNTIYF

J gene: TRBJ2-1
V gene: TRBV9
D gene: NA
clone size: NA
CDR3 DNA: TGTGCCAGCAGCGTACCTCCTATACATGAGCAGTTCTTC
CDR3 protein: CASSVPPIHEQFF

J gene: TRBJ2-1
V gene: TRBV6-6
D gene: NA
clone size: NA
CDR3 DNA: TGTGCCAGCAAACGGCCGGGGGTGAGGGCCAATGAGCAGTTCTTC
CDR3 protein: CASKRPGVRANEQFF

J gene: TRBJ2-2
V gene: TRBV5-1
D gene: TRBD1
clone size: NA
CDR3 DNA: TGCGCCAGCAGCCGCCCCACAGGGGACACCGGGGAGCTGTTTTTT
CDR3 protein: CASSRPTGDTGELFF

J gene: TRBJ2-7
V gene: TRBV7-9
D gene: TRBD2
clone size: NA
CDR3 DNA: TGTGCCAGCAGCACCGGACTAGCGGCATACGAGCAGTACTTC
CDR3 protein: CASSTGLAAYEQYF

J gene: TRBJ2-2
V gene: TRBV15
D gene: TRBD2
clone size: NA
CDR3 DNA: TGTGCCACCAGCAGAGGAGGGACTAGCGCCGGGGAGCTGTTTTTT
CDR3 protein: CATSRGGTSAGELFF

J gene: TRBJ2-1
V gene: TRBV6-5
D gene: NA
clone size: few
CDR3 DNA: TGTGCCAGCAGTAGACAGTACAATGAGCAGTTCTTC
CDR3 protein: CASSRQYNEQFF

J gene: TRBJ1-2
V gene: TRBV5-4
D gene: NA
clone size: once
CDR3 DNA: TGTGCCAGCAGGTTGCCCTCTGGTCCGGGGGGCTACACCTTC
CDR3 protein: CASRLPSGPGGYTF

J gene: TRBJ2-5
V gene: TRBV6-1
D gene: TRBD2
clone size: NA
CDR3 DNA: TGTGCCAGCAGTGTCGGGACTAGCGGAGAGACCCAGTACTTC
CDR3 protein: CASSVGTSGETQYF

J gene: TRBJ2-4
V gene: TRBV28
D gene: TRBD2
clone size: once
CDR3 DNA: TGTGCCAGCAGTCCCGCGGGGGTCCCGAGCATTCAGTACTTC
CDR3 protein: CASSPAGVPSIQYF

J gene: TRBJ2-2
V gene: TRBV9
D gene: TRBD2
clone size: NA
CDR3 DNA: TGTGCCAGCAGCGTAGCATTAGCGGGAGAAGGCGGGGAGCTGTTTTTT
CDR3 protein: CASSVALAGEGGELFF

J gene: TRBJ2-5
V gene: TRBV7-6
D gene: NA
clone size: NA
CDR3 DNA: TGTGCCAGCAGCCTTGCGGGTGGCAGGCAAGAGACCCAGTACTTC
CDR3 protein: CASSLAGGRQETQYF

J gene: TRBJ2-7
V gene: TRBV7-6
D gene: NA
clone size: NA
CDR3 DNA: TGTGCCAGCAGCTTAGGGGTTGACTCGGCCGAGCAGTACTTC
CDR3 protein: CASSLGVDSAEQYF

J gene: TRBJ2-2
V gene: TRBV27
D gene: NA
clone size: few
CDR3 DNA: TGTGCCAGCAGTTTCTCCGGGGGCACCGGGGAGCTGTTTTTT
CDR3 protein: CASSFSGGTGELFF

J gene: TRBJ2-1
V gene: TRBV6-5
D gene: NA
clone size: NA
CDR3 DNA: TGTGCCAGCAGTTGGGAGTTCCCCTACAATGAGCAGTTCTTC
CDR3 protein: CASSWEFPYNEQFF

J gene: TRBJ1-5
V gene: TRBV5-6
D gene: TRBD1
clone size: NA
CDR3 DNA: TGTGCCAGCAGCTTGGCCACAGGGGTGGAACAGCCCCAGCATTTT
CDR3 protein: CASSLATGVEQPQHF

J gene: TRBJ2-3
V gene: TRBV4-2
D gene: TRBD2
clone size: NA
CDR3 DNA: TGTGCCAGCAGCCCTAGCGGGAGAACAGATACGCAGTATTTT
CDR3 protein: CASSPSGRTDTQYF

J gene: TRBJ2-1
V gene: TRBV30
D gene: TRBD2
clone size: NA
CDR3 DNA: TGTGCCTGGGGGGCGTTAGCGGGCATCAATGAGCAGTTCTTC
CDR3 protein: CAWGALAGINEQFF

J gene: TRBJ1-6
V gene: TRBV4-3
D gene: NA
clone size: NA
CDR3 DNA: TGCGCCAGCAGCCAAGATCTGTTAAATTCACCCCTCCACTTT
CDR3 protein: CASSQDLLNSPLHF

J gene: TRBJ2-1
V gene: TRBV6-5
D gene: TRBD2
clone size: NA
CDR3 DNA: TGTGCCAGCAGTTTCAGCGGGAGCTCCTACAATGAGCAGTTCTTC
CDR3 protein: CASSFSGSSYNEQFF